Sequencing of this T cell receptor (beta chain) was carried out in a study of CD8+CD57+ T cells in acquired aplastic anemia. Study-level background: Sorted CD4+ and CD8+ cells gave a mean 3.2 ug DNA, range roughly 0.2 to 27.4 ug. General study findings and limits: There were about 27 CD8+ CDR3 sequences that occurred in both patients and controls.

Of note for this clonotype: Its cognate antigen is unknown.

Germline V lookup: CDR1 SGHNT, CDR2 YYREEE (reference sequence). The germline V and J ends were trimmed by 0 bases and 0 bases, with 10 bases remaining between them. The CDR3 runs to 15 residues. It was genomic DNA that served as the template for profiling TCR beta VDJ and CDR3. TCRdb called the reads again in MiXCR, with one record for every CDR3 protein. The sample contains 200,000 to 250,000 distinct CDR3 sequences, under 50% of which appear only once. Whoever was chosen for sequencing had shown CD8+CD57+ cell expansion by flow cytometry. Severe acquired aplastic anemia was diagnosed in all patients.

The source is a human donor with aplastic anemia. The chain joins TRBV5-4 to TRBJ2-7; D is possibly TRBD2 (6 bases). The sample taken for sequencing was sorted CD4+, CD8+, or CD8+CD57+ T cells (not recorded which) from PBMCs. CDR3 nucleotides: TGTGCCAGCAGCTTGGAGACGACTAGCTCCTACGAGCAGTACTTC. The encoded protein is CASSLETTSSYEQYF.